The present T cell receptor beta chain was sequenced within a study of cytotoxic CD8 clonotypes in ibrutinib-treated CLL (dated by TCRdb to the early 2020s). In the study overall: The cohort had 11 to 12 relapsed/refractory and approximately 14 treatment-naive patients; some 17 were IGHV unmutated. Of the 90 or so participants in the trial, about two dozen had longitudinal samples available. Cryopreserved peripheral blood mononuclear cells were collected before treatment, at response, and at either disease progression or sustained remission. Samples at response were collected after a median of about 12 months of treatment, with a range of about 6 to 40 months. Responses were partial in some 24 patients and complete in 2; after median approximately 69 months follow-up, roughly 14 stayed in remission and about twelve progressed. Samples averaged approximately 250,000 productive templates and some 91,000 productive rearrangements. Every remission and progressive disease sample was obtained while ibrutinib was still being received by the patients.

V was cut back by 7 bases and J by 0 bases, leaving a gap of 9 bases between them. The germline V gene gives CDR1 as ENHRY and CDR2 as SYGVKD. The CDR3 contains 13 residues, cysteine and phenylalanine counted. The read is trimmed to its CDR3 DNA, 39 bases read in frame from base 1. The time point label, read with the paper, signifies: approximately 25 months on ibrutinib. For TCR beta library preparation, 1.5 to 2.5 micrograms of genomic DNA was extracted from cryopreserved PBMCs. Longitudinal blood samples from CLL patients on ibrutinib monotherapy underwent high-throughput TCR beta sequencing. The patients took part in an open-label, single-center phase 2 trial of ibrutinib monotherapy. Comment on this clone: No cognate antigen has been identified for it. The input lacks base qualities; no much larger clone sits a single base away.

On a MiSeq, deep resolution sequencing aimed for a depth between 1 in 1 million and 1 in 200,000 T cells, with each clonotype covered roughly 10x on average. The immunoSEQ hsTCRB Kit was used to generate the TCR beta libraries. Under the source paper's analysis protocol: The data were analyzed with ImmunoSEQ Analyzer and ImmunoSEQ Data Assistant, and V, D and J gene assignments followed IMGT definitions. Clonality, which ranges from 0 to 1, was calculated by subtracting the normalized Shannon entropy of productive rearrangement frequencies from one. Only overrepresented clonotypes making up at least 0.05% of the repertoire of each patient were included in the public clonotype analysis. Roughly 12 age-matched healthy donor repertoires from immuneACCESS were used as controls for clonality. The source is immuneACCESS, and TCRdb retained only in-frame sequences with V and J called. Part of the clones is not carried over; for the studies checked, unresolved V genes explain less than half of this, and the remainder is unexplained. That table is the source of V, J and clone size, and D and trimming were worked out from the DNA. For this sample the table gives 160,000 or so clones, of which around 80% were detected only once. The biggest ten clones account for 4.6% of the sample.

The paper as a whole reports these results and caveats: An increase in clonality was observed at ibrutinib response, with clonality remaining stable during sustained remission and falling back toward baseline at progression. Public clonotypes were found to be uncommon and were observed to contract or remain stable during treatment; the increase in clonality was shown to reflect expansion of private clonotypes at ibrutinib response. Lymph node repertoires were not examined, and the timing of sampling was not matched between patients in sustained remission and those whose disease progressed. Baseline clonality was found to be higher than that of age-matched healthy donors and was strongly correlated with circulating CD8+ T-cell counts.

This TCR derives from a human donor with chronic lymphocytic leukemia. This chain joins TRBV10-3 to TRBJ1-2; TRBD1 is a possible D gene, resting on 5 matching bases. The specimen comprised PBMCs, sampled after 24 months of ibrutinib treatment. This receptor has the CDR3 CAIMGQTNYGYTF. The base sequence is TGTGCCATCATGGGGCAAACTAACTATGGCTACACCTTC.